The clone carrying this TCR beta chain showed up just a few times. Its antigen is as yet unknown. This sample was included in a study of identical twins. Whole-study findings and limits: Partial confounding of zero-insertion analyses by invariant MAIT and iNKT cells was possible.

TCRdb independently ran MiXCR on the 5' RACE reads; one entry per CDR3 protein. Among 450,000 or so distinct CDR3 sequences listed, 20% to 25% were seen once. The V gene's germline CDR1 is SGHRS and CDR2 YFSETQ. The CDR3 has 16 amino acids. The V and J ends lost 4 bases and 0 bases, in that order; junction bases with no gene match: 7. Separately, the same data were catalogued under a study of T cells expressing NK-cell markers.

The V and J genes are TRBV5-1 and TRBJ2-4; TRBD2 aligns across 7 bases. Sequencing was done on a sample of CD4+ T cells sorted from blood. This clonotype was obtained from a woman aged 18-30 years in good health. CDR3 bases: TGCGCCAGCAGCCTCACTAGCGAAGTAGCCAAAAACATTCAGTACTTC. This sequence encodes CASSLTSEVAKNIQYF.